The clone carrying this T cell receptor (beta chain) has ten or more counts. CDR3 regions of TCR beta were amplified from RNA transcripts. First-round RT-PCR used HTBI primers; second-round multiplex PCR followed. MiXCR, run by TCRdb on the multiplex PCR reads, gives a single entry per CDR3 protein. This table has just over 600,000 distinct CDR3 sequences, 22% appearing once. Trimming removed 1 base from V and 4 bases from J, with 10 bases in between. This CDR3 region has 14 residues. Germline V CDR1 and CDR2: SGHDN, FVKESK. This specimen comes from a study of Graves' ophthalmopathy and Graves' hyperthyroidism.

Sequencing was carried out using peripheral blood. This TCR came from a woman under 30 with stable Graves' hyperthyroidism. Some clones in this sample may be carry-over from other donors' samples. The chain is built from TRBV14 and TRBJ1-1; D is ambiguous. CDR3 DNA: TGTGCCAGCAGCCAAGTCCCAGGAGGCACTGAAGCTTTCTTT. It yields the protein CASSQVPGGTEAFF.